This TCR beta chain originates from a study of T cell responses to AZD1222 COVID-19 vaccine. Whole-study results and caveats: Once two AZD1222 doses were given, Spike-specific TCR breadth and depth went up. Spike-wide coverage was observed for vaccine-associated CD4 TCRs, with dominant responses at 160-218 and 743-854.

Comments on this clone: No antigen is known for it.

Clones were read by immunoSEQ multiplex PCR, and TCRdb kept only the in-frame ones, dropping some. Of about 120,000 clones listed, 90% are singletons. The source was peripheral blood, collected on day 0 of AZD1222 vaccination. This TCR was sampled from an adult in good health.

CDR3 DNA sequence: TGTGCCAGCAGCCTTAAGGAGCAGGGGGAGCTGTTTTTT. Its translation is CASSLKEQGELFF. This chain connects TRBV5-4 to TRBJ2-2; the D is unclear. Trimming cost V 4 bases and J 8 bases, with 12 bases left between them. The length of the CDR3 is 13 residues. The germline CDR1 and CDR2 sequences are SGHNT and YYREEE (reference sequence).